The present TCR beta chain was sequenced within a study of regulatory T cells in long-lasting Graves disease. This clonotype was found many times. Documented time point: newly diagnosed GD, antithyroid drugs for less than 3 months. The TCR library used RNA extracted from PBMCs. CDR3 length equals 16 residues. V was shortened by 0 bases and J by 2 bases, with 11 bases between the two germline ends. Germline CDR1 LNHNV, CDR2 YYDKDF (reference sequence). iRepertoire HTBI primers and Arm-PCR of CDR3 regions built TCR beta libraries. TCRdb called the multiplex PCR reads again in MiXCR, with one record for every CDR3 protein. This sample has more than 300,000 distinct CDR3 sequences, with 10% to 15% found just once. Separately, the same data were catalogued under a study of T cells in Graves' hyperthyroidism and ophthalmopathy. That source notes: In the analysis, a 13 V-J model separated ophthalmopathy from stable hyperthyroidism.

The clonotype comes from a woman aged 18-35 years with Graves disease. This specimen was peripheral blood mononuclear cells (PBMCs), taken at new diagnosis, from a patient treated with antithyroid drugs. The genes are TRBV15 and TRBJ1-3; possible D gene TRBD1, 5 bases. As DNA, the CDR3 is TGTGCCACCAGCAGAGATGGAACAGGTCCTGGAAACACCATATATTTT. This sequence encodes CATSRDGTGPGNTIYF. Full variable domain (missing parts from reference TRBV15 and TRBJ1-3): DAMVIQNPRYQVTQFGKPVTLSCSQTLNHNVMYWYQQKSSQAPKLLFHYYDKDFNNEADTPDNFQSRRPNTSFCFLDIRSPGLGDTAMYLCATSRDGTGPGNTIYFGEGSWLTVV.